This T cell receptor (beta chain) was retrieved from a study of blood T cells in healthy people across ages. The CDR3 spans 13 residues. Germline loops: CDR1 MNHNS, CDR2 SASEGT. V lost 7 bases, J lost 2 bases, and 2 bases stayed unmatched. Sample-barcoded 5' priming and a J-beta primer mix drove a second PCR of about 6 to 12 cycles. TCRdb independently ran MiXCR on the 5' RACE reads; one entry per CDR3 protein. The sample comprises roughly 680,000 distinct CDR3 sequences, around 20% of which are singletons, and more than 3% rests with the top ten. The material sequenced was blood. This receptor was obtained from a man aged 70 or older in good health. The rearrangement joins TRBV6-1 to TRBJ1-3; 7 nucleotides align to TRBD1. CDR3 sequence: CASKTGTGNTIYF. CDR3 DNA: TGTGCCAGCAAGACAGGGACTGGAAACACCATATATTTT.